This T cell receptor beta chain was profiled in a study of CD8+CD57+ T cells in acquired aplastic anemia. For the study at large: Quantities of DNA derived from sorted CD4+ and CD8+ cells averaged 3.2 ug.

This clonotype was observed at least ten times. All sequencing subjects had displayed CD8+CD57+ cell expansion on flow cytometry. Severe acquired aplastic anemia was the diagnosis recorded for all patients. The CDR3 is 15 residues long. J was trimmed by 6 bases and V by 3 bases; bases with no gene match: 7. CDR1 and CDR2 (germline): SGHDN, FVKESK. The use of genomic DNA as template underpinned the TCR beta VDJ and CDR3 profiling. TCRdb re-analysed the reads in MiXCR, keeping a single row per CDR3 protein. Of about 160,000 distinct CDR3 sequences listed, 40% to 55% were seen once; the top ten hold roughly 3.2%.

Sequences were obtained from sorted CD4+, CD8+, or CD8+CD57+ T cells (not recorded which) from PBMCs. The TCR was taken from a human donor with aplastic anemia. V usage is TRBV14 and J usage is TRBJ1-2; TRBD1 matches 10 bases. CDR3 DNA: TGTGCCAGCAGCCAGAGACAGGGGGCGATCAATGGCTACACCTTC. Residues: CASSQRQGAINGYTF.